One and the same sample provided the 4 T cell receptor beta chains below, sequenced in a study of blood T cells in healthy people across ages. A second roughly 6 to 11 cycle PCR used barcoded and J-beta primers. MiXCR was run by TCRdb on the 5' RACE reads, yielding one entry per CDR3 protein. The sample gives 1,800,000 or so distinct CDR3 sequences, roughly 43% of which show up once; more than 20% is in the top ten. Sequencing was done on a sample of blood. All receptors come from a human donor in good health.

This clonotype was counted at least ten times. The chain couples TRBV7-8 to TRBJ2-1, with a tentative D call TRBD1 (5 bases). The CDR3 loop spans 14 amino acids. The germline CDR1 and CDR2 sequences are SGHVS and FQNEAQ. V was clipped by 1 base and J by 3 bases, with 7 bases between them. CDR3: CASSLEGLYNEQFF. CDR3 in DNA: TGTGCCAGCAGCTTAGAGGGGCTCTACAATGAGCAGTTCTTC.

This clonotype was seen a few times. The chain links TRBV4-1 to TRBJ1-3; D unclear. In germline, CDR1 is MGHRA, CDR2 YSYEKL. This CDR3 contains 13 residues. V lost 2 bases and J lost 8, with 10 bases in between. This CDR3 reads CASSQPGRDTIYF. The CDR3 DNA is TGCGCCAGCAGCCAACCTGGGAGGGACACCATATATTTT.

This clonotype was seen a few times. The CDR3 nucleotides are TGTGCCAGCAGCCCCTGGGACACCTACACAGATACGCAGTATTTT. Its translation is CASSPWDTYTDTQYF. The V call is TRBV9, the J call TRBJ2-3, with a weak D call TRBD1 (6 bases). The CDR3 contains 15 residues. With 4 bases removed from V and 2 bases from J, the gap between germline ends came to 14 bases. CDR1 is SGDLS and CDR2 is YYNGEE in the germline V gene.

This clonotype occurred once. V is TRBV7-2 and J is TRBJ2-5, with TRBD2 as a possible D gene (6 bases). CDR1 is SGHTA and CDR2 is FQGNSA in the germline V gene. The germline V and J ends were trimmed by 5 bases and 3 bases, with 13 bases remaining between them. The CDR3 has 14 amino acids. The chain's CDR3 is CASSRPRGEETQYF. CDR3 nucleotide sequence: TGTGCCAGCAGCCGCCCGCGGGGAGAAGAGACCCAGTACTTC.